This TCR beta chain stems from a study of T cell clonotyping in hematopoietic cell transplantation. Study as a whole: Cytoreduction preceded collection of pretransplant recipient samples.

This clone was found once. Its antigen is as yet unknown. The repertoire was sequenced with immunoSEQ multiplex PCR; TCRdb's copy has only in-frame clones and lacks some. The sample has around 21,000 clones, about 72% seen once. Regarding the study as a whole: After transplant, recipient diversity fell while pathologically expanded clonotypes grew through day 180. CD4 and CD8 repertoire contributions could not be separated without sorting.

Time point described: recipient sample about 28 days before transplant, after cytoreduction. CDR1 is SGHTA, CDR2 FQGNSA, per germline. Trimming took off 2 bases at V and 4 bases at J, with 15 bases between the two ends. This CDR3 comprises 16 residues. The chain links TRBV7-2 to TRBJ1-3; TRBD1 might be the D (5 bases). Sequenced here: peripheral blood mononuclear cells, sampled before stem cell transplant. The sequence was obtained from a man aged 55 to 70 with acute myeloid leukemia. Some clones in this sample may be carry-over from other donors' samples. Here the CDR3 DNA reads TGTGCCAGCAGCTTATCCTCAGGGACGGGGGGAAACACCATATATTTT. Its protein product is CASSLSSGTGGNTIYF.